These 26 T cell receptor beta chains came from one sample sequenced in a study of human T cells and chemical hapten exposure. TCRdb analysed the RACE reads with MiXCR anew, one entry per CDR3 protein. Found here are 65,000 to 95,000 distinct CDR3 sequences, less than 8.5% of them singletons; the top ten hold about 1.5%. The time point was: patch test 2, 6 weeks after DPC sensitization. This sample's treatment: therapeutic diphenylcyclopropenone sensitization with weekly scalp DPC. This specimen was whole blood, taken in connection with sensitization to the hapten diphenylcyclopropenone (DPC). The receptors here all came from a woman aged 30 to 39 with alopecia areata. Some clones in this sample may be carry-over from other donors' samples.

This chain connects TRBV28 to TRBJ2-1, with TRBD2 matching over 7 bases. With 11 bases clipped from V and 0 bases from J, the junction kept 4 bases outside the gene matches. This CDR3 is 13 amino acids long. From germline, CDR1 is MDHEN and CDR2 SYDVKM. The CDR3 bases are TGTGCCGGGGGGGGAGCCTCCTACAATGAGCAGTTCTTC. Translated, it gives CAGGGASYNEQFF.

This clonotype was recorded many times. This chain links TRBV21-1 with TRBJ1-2. TRBV21-1 is termed a pseudogene. The CDR3 runs 14 residues. CDR3 protein: CASSKEAARAGYTF. As DNA, the CDR3 is TGTGCCAGCAGCAAAGAGGCAGCGAGGGCTGGCTACACCTTC.

A few counts support this clonotype. The chain is built from TRBV5-1 and TRBJ2-5; D may match TRBD1 or TRBD2 (6 bases each). Germline lookup yields CDR1 SGHRS and CDR2 YFSETQ. V was cut by 4 bases and J by 4 bases, with 14 bases left in between. The CDR3 spans 14 residues. DNA for the CDR3: TGCGCCAGCAGCGAGGGGGGCCTTGGAGAGACCCAGTACTTC. Translating it yields CASSEGGLGETQYF.

This clonotype has a count of ten or more. The chain couples TRBV20-1 to TRBJ2-3, with 9 bases matching TRBD2. Trimming cost V 0 bases and J 5 bases; bases outside gene matches: 3. Germline assignment: CDR1 DFQATT and CDR2 SNEGSKA (reference sequence). The CDR3 spans 14 residues. As DNA, the CDR3 is TGCAGTGCTAGAGATAGTAGCGGGGGAGATACGCAGTATTTT. Its translation is CSARDSSGGDTQYF.

This clonotype was counted ten times or more. The gene calls are TRBV20-1 and TRBJ1-1; 7 bases map to TRBD1. V shed 7 bases, J shed 3 bases, and the junction held 5 bases outside the gene matches. The V gene's germline CDR1 is DFQATT and CDR2 SNEGSKA (reference sequence). The CDR3 covers 12 residues. The CDR3 spells CSVNRGDTEAFF. The CDR3 nucleotides are TGCAGTGTTAACAGGGGCGACACTGAAGCTTTCTTT.

This clonotype appeared many times. This sequence joins TRBV20-1 and TRBJ2-7; 7 nucleotides match TRBD1. Germline CDR1 is DFQATT and CDR2 is SNEGSKA (reference sequence). With 5 bases clipped from V and 7 bases from J, the junction kept 11 bases outside the gene matches. The CDR3 runs 13 residues. The CDR3 loop is CSAPGQERREQYF. The CDR3 DNA reads as TGCAGTGCTCCTGGACAGGAACGGCGGGAGCAGTACTTC.

This clonotype was found many times. The chain recombines TRBV28 with TRBJ2-3; D remains ambiguous. The V end was cut by 5 bases, the J end by 0 bases, with 12 bases between. The CDR3 sequence is 15 residues long. From germline, CDR1 is MDHEN and CDR2 SYDVKM. CDR3 residues: CASSTLTSSTDTQYF. The CDR3 DNA follows: TGTGCCAGCAGTACACTTACCTCTAGCACAGATACGCAGTATTTT.

Only a few counts were recorded for this clonotype. The genes are TRBV6-5 and TRBJ1-5; D gene unclear. Trimming shortened V by 4 bases and J by 3 bases, and 7 bases separated the two germline ends. Germline CDR1 is MNHEY and CDR2 is SVGAGI. The CDR3 runs 13 residues. The CDR3 DNA is TGTGCCAGCAGTTTCGATAACAATCAGCCCCAGCATTTT. It yields the protein CASSFDNNQPQHF.

The table lists this clonotype with many counts. The chain uses TRBV20-1 and TRBJ2-5; 10 bases map to TRBD1. V was pared by 5 bases and J by 4 bases, with 7 bases of the junction left unmatched. The CDR3 extends over 14 amino acids. Per the germline V gene, CDR1 is DFQATT and CDR2 is SNEGSKA (reference sequence). The CDR3 here is CSASGTGEGETQYF. CDR3 nucleotides: TGCAGTGCTTCCGGGACAGGGGAAGGAGAGACCCAGTACTTC.

V gene TRBV6-2 or TRBV6-3 combines with J gene TRBJ1-1; D gene uncertain. CDR3 size: 11 residues. Trimming removed 10 bases from V and 7 bases from J, with 13 bases in between. Per germline, CDR1 MNHEY and CDR2 SVGEGT. CDR3 sequence reads: CATSKGDEAFF. DNA for the CDR3: TGTGCCACCTCGAAGGGAGATGAAGCTTTCTTT.

This clonotype was recorded at least ten times. The CDR3 spells CASSPRANSPLHF. The CDR3 DNA is TGTGCCAGCAGCCCCAGGGCGAATTCACCCCTCCACTTT. The chain combines TRBV3-1 with TRBJ1-6; possibly TRBD1 for D (5 bases). The CDR3 loop spans 13 amino acids. The germline CDR1 and CDR2 sequences are LGHDT and YNNKEL (reference sequence). V lost 4 bases and J lost 7, with 8 bases in between.

The table lists this clonotype with many counts. The chain employs TRBV20-1 and TRBJ2-2, with a possible D match to TRBD2 (6 bases). This CDR3 has 14 residues. CDR1 is DFQATT, CDR2 SNEGSKA, per germline (reference sequence). The V gene lost 5 bases and the J gene lost 6 bases, with 16 bases spanning the gap. The CDR3 sequence is CSARRGAGPGELFF. CDR3 sequence (DNA): TGCAGTGCTCGTAGAGGGGCGGGGCCCGGGGAGCTGTTTTTT.

This clonotype was observed many times. The chain links TRBV7-8 to TRBJ2-7, with a weak D call TRBD2 (6 bases). The V end was cut by 4 bases, the J end by 6 bases, with 19 bases between. CDR1 and CDR2 (germline): SGHVS, FQNEAQ. The CDR3 consists of 15 residues. This CDR3 is CASSSNPGSGSEQYF. Written as DNA, the CDR3 is TGTGCCAGCAGCTCCAATCCAGGGTCCGGGAGCGAGCAGTACTTC.

This clonotype was counted many times. This chain links TRBV7-2 with TRBJ1-3; D unresolved. Germline lookup yields CDR1 SGHTA and CDR2 FQGNSA. The CDR3 contains 15 residues. V lost 5 bases, J lost 7 bases, and 18 bases lay in between. Here the CDR3 reads CASSISGQPGNTIYF. CDR3 coding DNA: TGTGCCAGCAGCATAAGCGGTCAGCCGGGGAACACCATATATTTT.

V is TRBV12-3 or TRBV12-4 and J is TRBJ1-1; 8 nucleotides line up with TRBD1. The ends lost 6 bases at V and 2 bases at J; junction bases unmatched: 11. This CDR3 has 16 amino acids. The chain's CDR3 is CASSSVRTGLNTEAFF. CDR3 DNA: TGTGCCAGCAGCTCCGTCCGGACAGGGCTTAACACTGAAGCTTTCTTT.

This chain joins TRBV5-1 and TRBJ1-6, with TRBD1 matching over 8 bases. CDR1 is SGHRS, CDR2 YFSETQ, per germline. Trimming cost V 4 bases and J 5 bases; bases outside gene matches: 11. The CDR3 extends over 17 amino acids. The CDR3 DNA sequence: TGCGCCAGCAGCCCCCGGGGGGGGGACAGGAATAATTCACCCCTCCACTTT. The encoded protein is CASSPRGGDRNNSPLHF.

This clonotype was observed at least ten times. This chain joins TRBV12-3 or TRBV12-4 and TRBJ2-1; 16 bases are shared with TRBD2. The CDR3 contains 18 residues. J was trimmed by 1 base and V by 4 bases; bases with no gene match: 4. DNA of the CDR3: TGTGCCAGCAGTTCGGGGACTAGCGGGGGGGCGTCCTACAATGAGCAGTTCTTC. As protein: CASSSGTSGGASYNEQFF.

This clonotype has only one observation. A much larger clone differs by one base, so this may be a read error. This chain connects TRBV7-9 to TRBJ1-2; possibly TRBD1 for D (5 bases). The CDR3 contains 13 residues. The germline CDR1 and CDR2 sequences are SEHNR and FQNEAQ (reference sequence). This CDR3 reads CVSRDGSNYGYTF. As DNA, the CDR3 is TGTGTCAGCAGGGACGGTTCTAACTATGGCTACACCTTC.

This clonotype was recorded at least ten times. J is TRBJ1-1 and V is TRBV6-2 or TRBV6-3; no clear D. Germline V CDR1 and CDR2: MNHEY, SVGEGT. Trimming shortened V by 0 bases and J by 0 bases, and 8 bases separated the two germline ends. The CDR3 consists of 15 residues. The CDR3 DNA follows: TGTGCCAGCAGTTACTCGTACAGTATGAACACTGAAGCTTTCTTT. Translated, it gives CASSYSYSMNTEAFF.

This clonotype was seen more than once but under ten times. This chain joins TRBV7-9 and TRBJ2-5, with 8 bases fitting TRBD1. CDR1 and CDR2 from the germline V gene are SEHNR and FQNEAQ (reference sequence). V shed 2 bases, J shed 4 bases, and the junction held 21 bases outside the gene matches. The CDR3 consists of 20 residues. The CDR3 DNA reads as TGTGCCAGCAGCTTAATTTTGGGGCAGCGTCCGACAGGGGTTCGAGAGACCCAGTACTTC. It yields the protein CASSLILGQRPTGVRETQYF.

The CDR3 sequence: CASRKQGSYGYTF. CDR3 nucleotides: TGTGCCAGCAGGAAACAGGGGAGTTATGGCTACACCTTC. The J gene is TRBJ1-2, the V gene TRBV28; 7 nucleotides agree with TRBD1. This CDR3 contains 13 residues. Losses at the gene ends were 6 bases for V and 5 bases for J; bases not matched to a gene: 6. Germline-derived CDR1 and CDR2 are MDHEN and SYDVKM.

This clonotype was recorded a few times. The J gene is TRBJ1-1, the V gene TRBV7-6; 9 nucleotides agree with TRBD1. The germline V gene encodes CDR1 SGHVS and CDR2 FNYEAQ. The CDR3 is 14 amino acids. The ends lost 5 bases at V and 4 bases at J; junction bases unmatched: 5. CDR3 bases: TGTGCCAGCAGCCCCGGGACAGGGCTCACTGAAGCTTTCTTT. Its protein product is CASSPGTGLTEAFF. Based on the CDR3 plus reference TRBV7-6 and TRBJ1-1, the full variable domain is GAGVSQSPRYKVTKRGQDVALRCDPISGHVSLYWYRQALGQGPEFLTYFNYEAQQDKSGLPNDRFSAERPEGSISTLTIQRTEQRDSAMYRCASSPGTGLTEAFFGQGTRLTVV.

This clonotype was counted only a few times. The DNA for the CDR3 is TGCAGTGCTGGAATCCAGGGTGGGGGTCAGCCCCAGCATTTT. It codes for CSAGIQGGGQPQHF. The rearrangement links TRBV20-1 to TRBJ1-5, with D tentatively TRBD1 (5 bases). The V end was cut by 5 bases, the J end by 6 bases, with 17 bases between. The CDR3 has 14 residues. Germline V gives CDR1 DFQATT, CDR2 SNEGSKA (reference sequence).

This clonotype was observed a few times. The V and J genes are TRBV29-1 and TRBJ2-7; 8 bases fit TRBD1. Germline V CDR1 and CDR2: SQVTM, ANQGSEA. V trimming: 7 bases; J trimming: 5 bases; junction bases outside the gene matches: 10. The CDR3 runs to 13 residues. The CDR3 coding sequence is TGCAGCGCTGTGGCAGGGGGCTTCGACGAGCAGTACTTC. Translation: CSAVAGGFDEQYF.

At least ten counts were recorded for this clonotype. This sequence joins TRBV20-1 and TRBJ1-4; 7 bases are a match to TRBD1. The ends lost 0 bases at V and 4 bases at J; junction bases unmatched: 5. The CDR3 contains 15 residues. Germline lookup yields CDR1 DFQATT and CDR2 SNEGSKA (reference sequence). The CDR3 is CSARDSGQHNEKLFF. CDR3 sequence (DNA): TGCAGTGCTAGAGATTCGGGACAGCATAATGAAAAACTGTTTTTT.

This clonotype was detected many times. The genes are TRBV20-1 and TRBJ2-3; D is perhaps TRBD2 (7 bases). V gave up 2 bases and J gave up 4 bases, with 19 bases separating them. Germline lookup yields CDR1 DFQATT and CDR2 SNEGSKA (reference sequence). This CDR3 region has 16 residues. CDR3 sequence (DNA): TGCAGTGCTAGAACCCAACGGGGGGCGGGTGCAGATACGCAGTATTTT. Encoded protein: CSARTQRGAGADTQYF.